Below, 24 T cell receptor beta chains from the same sample are listed, as sequenced in a study of cytomegalovirus exposure and HLA in healthy donors. Vbeta (60) and Jbeta (13) primers were used in the PCR. Sequencing used immunoSEQ multiplex PCR; TCRdb keeps in-frame clones, though not all of them. The data contain 140,000 or so clones, 70% to 80% of them seen just once; the ten biggest clones take up 2% to 2.5%. The sequenced material came from PBMCs. All receptors come from a woman under 30 in good health and CMV-seropositive.

The chain joins TRBV5-1 to TRBJ2-2; maybe TRBD1 (5 bases). The ends were cut back, 0 bases at V and 0 bases at J, with 9 bases in the middle. The CDR3 is 16 amino acids. The germline gives CDR1 SGHRS, CDR2 YFSETQ. CDR3 coding DNA: TGCGCCAGCAGCTTGGCATTCAGGGCGAACACCGGGGAGCTGTTTTTT. Translating gives CASSLAFRANTGELFF.

This chain links TRBV6-5 with TRBJ1-1; D gene unclear. This CDR3 region has 14 residues. Germline V gives CDR1 MNHEY, CDR2 SVGAGI. Trimming took off 6 bases at V and 1 base at J, with 12 bases between the two ends. For the CDR3, the DNA is TGTGCCAGCAGCCACGGAGGGTCGAACACTGAAGCTTTCTTT. It yields the protein CASSHGGSNTEAFF.

The genes are TRBV5-1 and TRBJ2-2; D is uncertain. V shed 0 bases and J shed 4 bases, with 4 bases lying between them. The length of the CDR3 is 13 residues. The germline V gene has CDR1 SGHRS and CDR2 YFSETQ. The CDR3 region is CASSLAVTGELFF. The CDR3 DNA follows: TGCGCCAGCAGCTTGGCCGTCACCGGGGAGCTGTTTTTT.

The V and J genes are TRBV2 and TRBJ1-5; D might be TRBD1 (5 bases). The length of the CDR3 is 12 residues. The V gene lost 4 bases and the J gene lost 6 bases, with 7 bases spanning the gap. CDR1 is SNHLY and CDR2 is FYNNEI in the germline V gene. The CDR3 protein is CASSGRAQPQHF. The CDR3 nucleotides are TGTGCCAGCAGTGGCAGGGCTCAGCCCCAGCATTTT.

This chain joins TRBV7-9 and TRBJ1-2; weak D call: TRBD1 (6 bases). The CDR3 runs 18 residues. The ends were cut back, 2 bases at V and 3 bases at J, with 22 bases in the middle. Per the germline V gene, CDR1 is SEHNR and CDR2 is FQNEAQ (reference sequence). CDR3 residues: CASSLRISPAGVDYGYTF. The CDR3 DNA reads TGTGCCAGCAGCTTACGCATATCGCCTGCAGGGGTTGACTATGGCTACACCTTC.

J is TRBJ1-2 and V is TRBV19, with 8 bases lining up with TRBD1. The CDR3 loop spans 15 amino acids. Germline V gene data show CDR1 as LNHDA and CDR2 as SQIVND (reference sequence). V shed 2 bases, J shed 3 bases, and the junction held 5 bases outside the gene matches. CDR3 coding DNA: TGTGCCAGTAGTATAAGGCCAGGGGGCGACTATGGCTACACCTTC. Its translation: CASSIRPGGDYGYTF.

The rearrangement joins TRBV6-5 to TRBJ1-1; D gene ambiguous. There are 15 residues in the CDR3. Trimming took 5 bases from V and 3 from J, leaving 16 bases between them. Germline V lookup: CDR1 MNHEY, CDR2 SVGAGI. The CDR3 nucleotides are TGTGCCAGCAGTCCATATCGAGGCCCCGACACTGAAGCTTTCTTT. Translating gives CASSPYRGPDTEAFF.

The rearrangement links TRBV7-6 to TRBJ1-2, with D unresolved. Germline assignment: CDR1 SGHVS and CDR2 FNYEAQ. V was shortened by 5 bases and J by 6 bases, with 19 bases between the two germline ends. The CDR3 loop spans 15 amino acids. CDR3 loop: CASSLTVGAGNGYTF. The CDR3 nucleotides are TGTGCCAGCAGCCTCACGGTGGGCGCCGGTAATGGCTACACCTTC.

The DNA for the CDR3 is TGTGCCAGCAGCCAAGATACGATTAGCGGGGGGCATTCCTACGAGCAGTACTTC. Translating it yields CASSQDTISGGHSYEQYF. The chain links TRBV4-2 to TRBJ2-7, with 10 bases lining up with TRBD2. Germline V lookup: CDR1 LGHNA, CDR2 YNFKEQ. The J segment lost 1 base and the V segment lost 0 bases, leaving 9 bases of the junction unmatched. This CDR3 has 18 amino acids.

The table lists this clone with a count of one. The chain links TRBV10-1 to TRBJ1-2; D remains unclear. V lost 2 bases and J 13 bases, leaving 14 bases between the germline ends. CDR3 size: 12 residues. Germline loops: CDR1 WNHNN, CDR2 SYGVQD (reference sequence). CDR3 DNA sequence: TGCGCCAGCAGTGAGGGAGGACCGCAAGTCACCTTC. It yields the protein CASSEGGPQVTF.

The rearrangement links TRBV4-3 to TRBJ2-1, with D tentatively TRBD2 (7 bases). CDR3 length equals 17 residues. V was cut by 0 bases and J by 1 base, with 13 bases left in between. Germline CDR1 is LGHNA and CDR2 is YSLEER. CDR3 bases: TGCGCCAGCAGCCAAGATTCGCGGGGGCGATCCTACAATGAGCAGTTCTTC. Amino acids: CASSQDSRGRSYNEQFF.

J is TRBJ1-1 and V is TRBV5-1, with 7 bases lining up with TRBD1. CDR1 and CDR2 (germline): SGHRS, YFSETQ. This CDR3 spans 14 amino acids. With 5 bases clipped from V and 7 bases from J, the junction kept 11 bases outside the gene matches. CDR3 DNA: TGCGCCAGCAGAAACAGGACAGGAGGATATGAAGCTTTCTTT. Amino acids: CASRNRTGGYEAFF.

This sequence joins TRBV18 and TRBJ1-1, with 9 bases identical to TRBD1. Germline V gives CDR1 KGHSH, CDR2 LQKENI. Losses at the gene ends were 5 bases for V and 1 base for J; bases not matched to a gene: 5. The CDR3 loop spans 15 amino acids. CDR3 sequence reads: CASSSGDRANTEAFF. Written as DNA, the CDR3 is TGTGCCAGCTCATCCGGGGACAGGGCGAACACTGAAGCTTTCTTT.

This clone has just one count. The gene calls are TRBV5-4 and TRBJ1-2, with 10 bases matching TRBD1. With 3 bases clipped from V and 6 bases from J, the junction kept 5 bases outside the gene matches. Germline V gene sequence: CDR1 SGHNT, CDR2 YYREEE (reference sequence). The CDR3 is 14 amino acids. CDR3 DNA: TGTGCCAGCAGCTCGGGACAGGGGATGAATGGCTACACCTTC. Translation: CASSSGQGMNGYTF.

The chain has TRBV11-3 and TRBJ2-5; D perhaps matches TRBD1 (5 bases). Looked up from germline, CDR1 is SGHNT and CDR2 is YENEEA. Trimming pared 1 base from V and 5 bases from J, leaving 17 bases between. This CDR3 is built from 16 residues. CDR3 coding DNA: TGTGCCAGCAGCTTAGCTAGGGGAAATAAAGGGGAGACCCAGTACTTC. Its protein is CASSLARGNKGETQYF.

The rearrangement links TRBV7-2 to TRBJ2-7, with 8 nucleotides matching TRBD2. The germline V gene encodes CDR1 SGHTA and CDR2 FQGNSA. The CDR3 consists of 15 residues. J lost 7 bases, V lost 1 base, and 9 bases had no gene match. This CDR3 reads CASSLEPGGPGEQYF. The CDR3 DNA reads as TGTGCCAGCAGCTTAGAGCCGGGGGGGCCGGGAGAGCAGTACTTC.

The V call is TRBV5-1, the J call TRBJ2-7, with 7 bases aligning to TRBD1. The V gene's germline CDR1 is SGHRS and CDR2 YFSETQ. The V and J ends lost 6 bases and 1 base, in that order; junction bases with no gene match: 7. CDR3 length: 14 amino acids. Here the CDR3 DNA reads TGCGCCAGCAAGGGGACAGTGGGTTCCTACGAGCAGTACTTC. Protein sequence: CASKGTVGSYEQYF.

The J gene is TRBJ1-6, the V gene TRBV5-1; 7 nucleotides align to TRBD1. This CDR3 contains 16 residues. CDR1 SGHRS and CDR2 YFSETQ come from the germline V gene. J was trimmed by 10 bases and V by 0 bases; bases with no gene match: 10. CDR3 coding DNA: TGCGCCAGCAGCTTGGATATCAGTAGGGGGCTGTCACCCCTCCACTTT. It is translated as CASSLDISRGLSPLHF.

V gene TRBV7-2 combines with J gene TRBJ1-2, with a tentative D call TRBD1 (6 bases). In germline, CDR1 is SGHTA, CDR2 FQGNSA. CDR3 length: 14 residues. Trimming pared 0 bases from V and 7 bases from J, leaving 12 bases between. The CDR3 reads CASSLAGGAAGYTF. DNA for the CDR3: TGTGCCAGCAGCTTAGCGGGGGGGGCGGCTGGCTACACCTTC.

This clone appeared a single time. The V and J genes are TRBV5-4 and TRBJ2-5, with 16 nucleotides matching TRBD2. The J segment lost 4 bases and the V segment lost 4 bases, leaving 7 bases of the junction unmatched. In germline, CDR1 is SGHNT, CDR2 YYREEE (reference sequence). The CDR3 is 17 residues long. CDR3 DNA: TGTGCCAGCAGCCTGAAGGGACTAGCGGGGGGGGGAGAGACCCAGTACTTC. It is translated as CASSLKGLAGGGETQYF.

V usage is TRBV6-4 and J usage is TRBJ2-1; the D is unclear. Germline CDR1 reads MRHNA; CDR2 reads SNTAGT. The germline V and J ends were trimmed by 3 bases and 0 bases, with 12 bases remaining between them. This CDR3 spans 16 amino acids. The CDR3 sequence is CASSENWAISYNEQFF. The CDR3 bases are TGTGCCAGCAGTGAAAATTGGGCTATCTCCTACAATGAGCAGTTCTTC.

The J gene is TRBJ1-4, the V gene TRBV10-3, with D perhaps matching TRBD1 (5 bases). Germline values: CDR1 ENHRY, CDR2 SYGVKD. Trimming removed 4 bases from V and 13 bases from J, with 19 bases in between. The CDR3 runs to 14 residues. CDR3 coding DNA: TGTGCCATCAGTGGGACCAGGGAACCGGGGGGACTGTTTTTT. It encodes CAISGTREPGGLFF.

In DNA form, the CDR3 reads TGTGCCAGCACCAATGGGGGGGGAGGAGCTCAGCCCCAGCATTTT. Residues: CASTNGGGGAQPQHF. The J gene is TRBJ1-5, the V gene TRBV6-5; D is perhaps TRBD1 (5 bases). This CDR3 contains 15 residues. Trimming took 7 bases from V and 6 from J, leaving 19 bases between them. Germline V CDR1 and CDR2: MNHEY, SVGAGI.

The CDR3 DNA reads TGCGCCAGCAGCTATAGACCGGGGGACTCGGGAGACACCATATATTTT. This encodes CASSYRPGDSGDTIYF. This chain uses TRBV5-1 with TRBJ1-3; D may be TRBD1 (5 bases). Germline assignment: CDR1 SGHRS and CDR2 YFSETQ. The CDR3 spans 16 residues. V was cut by 3 bases and J by 8 bases, with 21 bases left in between.